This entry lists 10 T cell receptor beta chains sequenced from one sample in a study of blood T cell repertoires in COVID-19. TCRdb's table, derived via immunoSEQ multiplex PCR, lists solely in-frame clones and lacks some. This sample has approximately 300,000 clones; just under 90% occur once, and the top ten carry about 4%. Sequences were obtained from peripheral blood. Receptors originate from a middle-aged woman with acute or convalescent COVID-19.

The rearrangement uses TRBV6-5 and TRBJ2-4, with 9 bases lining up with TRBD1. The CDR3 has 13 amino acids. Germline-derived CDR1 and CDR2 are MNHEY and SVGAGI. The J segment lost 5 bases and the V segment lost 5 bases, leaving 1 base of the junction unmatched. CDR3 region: CASSRTGENIQYF. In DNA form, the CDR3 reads TGTGCCAGCAGTCGGACAGGGGAAAACATTCAGTACTTC.

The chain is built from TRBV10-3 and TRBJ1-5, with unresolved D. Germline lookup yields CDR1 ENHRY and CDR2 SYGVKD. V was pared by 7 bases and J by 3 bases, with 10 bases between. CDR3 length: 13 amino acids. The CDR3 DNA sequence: TGTGCCATCACCCGACAACACAATCAGCCCCAGCATTTT. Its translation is CAITRQHNQPQHF.

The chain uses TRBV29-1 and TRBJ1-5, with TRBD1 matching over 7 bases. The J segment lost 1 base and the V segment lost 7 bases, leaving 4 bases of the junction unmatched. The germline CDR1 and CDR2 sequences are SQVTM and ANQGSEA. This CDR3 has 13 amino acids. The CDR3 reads CSATRGSNQPQHF. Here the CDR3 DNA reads TGCAGCGCAACCAGGGGGAGCAATCAGCCCCAGCATTTT.

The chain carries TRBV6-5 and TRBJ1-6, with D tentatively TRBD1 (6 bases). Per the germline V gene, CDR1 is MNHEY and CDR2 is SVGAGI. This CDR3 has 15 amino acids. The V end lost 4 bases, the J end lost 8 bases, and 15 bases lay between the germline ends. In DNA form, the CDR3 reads TGTGCCAGCAGTTCCCCAGCAGGGGCTGATTCACCCCTCCACTTT. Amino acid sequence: CASSSPAGADSPLHF.

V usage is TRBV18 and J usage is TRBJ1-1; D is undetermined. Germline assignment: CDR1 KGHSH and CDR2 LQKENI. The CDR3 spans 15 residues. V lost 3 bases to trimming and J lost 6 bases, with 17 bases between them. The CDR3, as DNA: TGTGCCAGCTCACCGCCAGCGGGAGGTAGGGCTGAAGCTTTCTTT. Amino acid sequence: CASSPPAGGRAEAFF.

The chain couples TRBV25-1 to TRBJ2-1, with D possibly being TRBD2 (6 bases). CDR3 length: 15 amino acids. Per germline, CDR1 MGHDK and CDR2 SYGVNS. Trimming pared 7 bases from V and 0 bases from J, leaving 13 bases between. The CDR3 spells CASTLGRSSYNEQFF. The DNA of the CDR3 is TGTGCCAGCACCTTGGGGAGGAGCTCCTACAATGAGCAGTTCTTC.

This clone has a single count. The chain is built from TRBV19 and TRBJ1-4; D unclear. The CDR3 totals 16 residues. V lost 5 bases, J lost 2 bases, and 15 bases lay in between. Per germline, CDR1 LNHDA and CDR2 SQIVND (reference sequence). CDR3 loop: CASSRFSGWTNEKLFF. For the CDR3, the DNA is TGTGCCAGTAGTCGCTTTTCGGGGTGGACTAATGAAAAACTGTTTTTT. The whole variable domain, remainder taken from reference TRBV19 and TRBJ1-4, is DGGITQSPKYLFRKEGQNVTLSCEQNLNHDAMYWYRQDPGQGLRLIYYSQIVNDFQKGDIAEGYSVSREKKESFPLTVTSAQKNPTAFYLCASSRFSGWTNEKLFFGSGTQLSVL.

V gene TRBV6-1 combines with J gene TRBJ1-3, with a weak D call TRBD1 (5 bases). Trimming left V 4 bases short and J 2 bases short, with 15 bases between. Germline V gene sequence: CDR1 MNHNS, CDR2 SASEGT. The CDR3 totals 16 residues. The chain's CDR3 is CASSVSIRAPGNTIYF. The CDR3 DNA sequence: TGTGCCAGCAGTGTTAGTATCAGGGCTCCTGGAAACACCATATATTTT.

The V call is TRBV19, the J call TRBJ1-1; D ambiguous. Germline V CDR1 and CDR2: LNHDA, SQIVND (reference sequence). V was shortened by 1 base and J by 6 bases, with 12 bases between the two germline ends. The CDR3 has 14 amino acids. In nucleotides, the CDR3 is TGTGCCAGTAGTATAGTGGCGGGCCGCGCTGAAGCTTTCTTT. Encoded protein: CASSIVAGRAEAFF.

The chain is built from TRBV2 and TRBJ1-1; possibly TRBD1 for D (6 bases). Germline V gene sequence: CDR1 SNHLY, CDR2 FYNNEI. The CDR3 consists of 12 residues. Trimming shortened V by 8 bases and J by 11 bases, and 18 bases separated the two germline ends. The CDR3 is CASENQGKMAFF. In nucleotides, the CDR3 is TGTGCCAGCGAAAACCAGGGGAAGATGGCTTTCTTT.